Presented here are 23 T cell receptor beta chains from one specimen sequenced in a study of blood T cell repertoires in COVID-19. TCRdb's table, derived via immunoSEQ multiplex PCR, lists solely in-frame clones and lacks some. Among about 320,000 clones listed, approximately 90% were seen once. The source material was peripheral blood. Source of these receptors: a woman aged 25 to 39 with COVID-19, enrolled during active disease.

The CDR3 is CASSSGQSYEQYF. The CDR3, as DNA: TGTGCCAGTAGCTCCGGACAGTCCTACGAGCAGTACTTC. The J gene is TRBJ2-7, the V gene TRBV19; TRBD1 is a possible D gene (6 bases). Trimming pared 6 bases from V and 1 base from J, leaving 10 bases between. CDR1 and CDR2 from the germline V gene are LNHDA and SQIVND (reference sequence). The CDR3 extends over 13 amino acids.

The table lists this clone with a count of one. CDR3 nucleotide sequence: TGTGCCAGCAGCTTGCTGGCGGAACCTAACTATGGCTACACCTTC. Translation: CASSLLAEPNYGYTF. The J gene is TRBJ1-2, the V gene TRBV5-4; unclear D gene. The CDR3 extends over 15 amino acids. V lost 1 base to trimming and J lost 0 bases, with 10 bases between them. Germline assignment: CDR1 SGHNT and CDR2 YYREEE (reference sequence).

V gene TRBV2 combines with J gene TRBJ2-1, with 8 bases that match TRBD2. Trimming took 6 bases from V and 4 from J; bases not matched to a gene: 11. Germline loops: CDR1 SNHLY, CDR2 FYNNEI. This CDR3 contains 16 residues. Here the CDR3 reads CASSVPSGGPYNEQFF. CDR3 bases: TGTGCCAGCAGCGTCCCCAGCGGGGGCCCGTACAATGAGCAGTTCTTC. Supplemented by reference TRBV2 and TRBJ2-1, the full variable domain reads EPEVTQTPSHQVTQMGQEVILRCVPISNHLYFYWYRQILGQKVEFLVSFYNNEISEKSEIFDDQFSVERPDGSNFTLKIRSTKLEDSAMYFCASSVPSGGPYNEQFFGPGTRLTVL.

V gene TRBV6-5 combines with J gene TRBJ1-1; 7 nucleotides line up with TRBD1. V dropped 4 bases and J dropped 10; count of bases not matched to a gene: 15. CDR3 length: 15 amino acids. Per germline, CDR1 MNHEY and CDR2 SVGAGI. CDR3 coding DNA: TGTGCCAGCAGTTCCCCCCGAGAGGGGGCTAAAGGAGCTTTCTTT. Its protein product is CASSSPREGAKGAFF.

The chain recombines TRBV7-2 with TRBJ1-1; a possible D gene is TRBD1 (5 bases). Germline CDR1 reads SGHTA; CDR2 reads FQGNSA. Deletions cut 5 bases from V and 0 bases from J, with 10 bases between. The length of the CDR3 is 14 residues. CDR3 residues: CASSPDSLNTEAFF. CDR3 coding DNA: TGTGCCAGCAGCCCCGACAGCCTGAACACTGAAGCTTTCTTT.

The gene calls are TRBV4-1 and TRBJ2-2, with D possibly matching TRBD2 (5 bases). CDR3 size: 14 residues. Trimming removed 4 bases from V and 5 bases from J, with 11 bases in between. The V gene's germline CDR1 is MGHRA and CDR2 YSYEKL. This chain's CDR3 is CASSRVPGTGELFF. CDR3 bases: TGCGCCAGCAGCCGGGTCCCGGGGACCGGGGAGCTGTTTTTT.

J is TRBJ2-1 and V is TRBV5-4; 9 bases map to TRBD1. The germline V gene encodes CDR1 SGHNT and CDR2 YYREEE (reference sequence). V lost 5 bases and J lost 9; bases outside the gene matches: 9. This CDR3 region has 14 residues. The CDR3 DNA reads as TGTGCCAGCAGTTACCGGGACAGGGTCGGTGAGCAGTTCTTC. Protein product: CASSYRDRVGEQFF.

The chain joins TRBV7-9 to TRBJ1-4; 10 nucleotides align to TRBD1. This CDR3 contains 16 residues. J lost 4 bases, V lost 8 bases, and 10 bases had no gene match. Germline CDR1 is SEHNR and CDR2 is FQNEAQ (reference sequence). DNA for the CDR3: TGTGCCAGCGGGCTGACAGGGGGCATAGGTAATGAAAAACTGTTTTTT. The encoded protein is CASGLTGGIGNEKLFF.

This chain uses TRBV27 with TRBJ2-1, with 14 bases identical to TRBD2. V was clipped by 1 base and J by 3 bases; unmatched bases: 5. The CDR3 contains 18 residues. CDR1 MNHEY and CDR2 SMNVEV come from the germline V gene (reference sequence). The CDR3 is CASSLFWGLAGDYNEQFF. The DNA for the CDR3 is TGTGCCAGCAGTTTATTTTGGGGACTAGCGGGGGACTACAATGAGCAGTTCTTC.

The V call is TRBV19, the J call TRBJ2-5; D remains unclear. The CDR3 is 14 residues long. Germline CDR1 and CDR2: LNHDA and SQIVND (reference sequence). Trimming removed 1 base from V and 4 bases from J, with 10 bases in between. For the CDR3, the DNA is TGTGCCAGTAGTATAGGAGCAGGTGGAGAGACCCAGTACTTC. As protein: CASSIGAGGETQYF. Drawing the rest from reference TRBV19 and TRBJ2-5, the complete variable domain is DGGITQSPKYLFRKEGQNVTLSCEQNLNHDAMYWYRQDPGQGLRLIYYSQIVNDFQKGDIAEGYSVSREKKESFPLTVTSAQKNPTAFYLCASSIGAGGETQYFGPGTRLLVL.

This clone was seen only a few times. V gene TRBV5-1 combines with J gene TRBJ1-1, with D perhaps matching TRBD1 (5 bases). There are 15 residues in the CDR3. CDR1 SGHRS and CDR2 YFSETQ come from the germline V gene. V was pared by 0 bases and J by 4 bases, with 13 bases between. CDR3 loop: CASSLAQGHLTEAFF. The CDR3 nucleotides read TGCGCCAGCAGCTTGGCCCAAGGACATCTCACTGAAGCTTTCTTT.

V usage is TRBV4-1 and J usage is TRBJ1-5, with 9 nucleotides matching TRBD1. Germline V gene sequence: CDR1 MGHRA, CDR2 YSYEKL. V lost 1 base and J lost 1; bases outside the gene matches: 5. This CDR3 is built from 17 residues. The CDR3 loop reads CASSQVTGGISNQPQHF. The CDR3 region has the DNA TGCGCCAGCAGCCAAGTTACAGGGGGCATAAGCAATCAGCCCCAGCATTTT.

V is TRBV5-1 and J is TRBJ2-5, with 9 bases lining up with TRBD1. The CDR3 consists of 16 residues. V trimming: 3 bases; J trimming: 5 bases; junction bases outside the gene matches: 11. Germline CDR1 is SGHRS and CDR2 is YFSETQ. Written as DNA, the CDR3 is TGCGCCAGCAGCTCCGGGGGACAGGGCCATTTGGAGACCCAGTACTTC. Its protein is CASSSGGQGHLETQYF.

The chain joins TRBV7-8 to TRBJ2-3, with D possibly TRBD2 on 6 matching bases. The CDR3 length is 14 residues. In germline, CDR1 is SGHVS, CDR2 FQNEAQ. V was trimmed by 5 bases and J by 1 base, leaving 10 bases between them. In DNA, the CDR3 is TGTGCCAGCAGCGCACGCGGGGGCACAGATACGCAGTATTTT. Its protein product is CASSARGGTDTQYF.

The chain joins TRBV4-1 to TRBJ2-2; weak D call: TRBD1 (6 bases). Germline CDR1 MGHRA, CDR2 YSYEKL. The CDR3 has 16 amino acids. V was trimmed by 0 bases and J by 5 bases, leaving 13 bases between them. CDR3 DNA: TGCGCCAGCAGCCAAGATGGGGACACCCGGACCGGGGAGCTGTTTTTT. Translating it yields CASSQDGDTRTGELFF.

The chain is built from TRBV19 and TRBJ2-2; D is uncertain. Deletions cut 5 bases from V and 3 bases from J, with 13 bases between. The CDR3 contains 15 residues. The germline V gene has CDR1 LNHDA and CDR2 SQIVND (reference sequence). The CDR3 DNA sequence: TGTGCCAGTAGTCCCCCCGCGCAATACACCGGGGAGCTGTTTTTT. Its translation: CASSPPAQYTGELFF.

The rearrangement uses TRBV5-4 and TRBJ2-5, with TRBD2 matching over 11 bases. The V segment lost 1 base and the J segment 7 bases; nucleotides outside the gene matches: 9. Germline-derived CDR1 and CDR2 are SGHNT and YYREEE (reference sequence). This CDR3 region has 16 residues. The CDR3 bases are TGTGCCAGCAGCTTGAAAACTAGCGGGGGTAGGGCGACCCAGTACTTC. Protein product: CASSLKTSGGRATQYF.

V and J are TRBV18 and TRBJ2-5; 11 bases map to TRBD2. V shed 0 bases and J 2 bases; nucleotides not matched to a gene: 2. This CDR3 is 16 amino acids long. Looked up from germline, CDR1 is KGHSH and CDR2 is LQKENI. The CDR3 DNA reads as TGTGCCAGCTCACCACCGTCTAGCGGGGGGCAAGAGACCCAGTACTTC. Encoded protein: CASSPPSSGGQETQYF.

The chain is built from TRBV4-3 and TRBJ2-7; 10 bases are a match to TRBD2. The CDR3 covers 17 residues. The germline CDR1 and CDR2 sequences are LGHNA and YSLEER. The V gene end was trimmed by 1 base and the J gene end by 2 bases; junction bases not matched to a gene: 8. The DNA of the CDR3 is TGCGCCAGCAGCCAAGGGCTTAGCGGGGGGTCCGCCTACGAGCAGTACTTC. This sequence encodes CASSQGLSGGSAYEQYF.

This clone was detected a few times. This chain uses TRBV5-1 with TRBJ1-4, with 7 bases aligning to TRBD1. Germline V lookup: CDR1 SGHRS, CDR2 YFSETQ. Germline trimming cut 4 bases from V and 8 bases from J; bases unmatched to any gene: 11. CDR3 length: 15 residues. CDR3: CASSPTQGGEEKLFF. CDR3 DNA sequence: TGCGCCAGCAGCCCGACGCAGGGGGGAGAGGAAAAACTGTTTTTT.

The CDR3 loop is CASRAGTSGGVLYNEQFF. The CDR3, as DNA: TGCGCCAGCAGGGCTGGGACTAGCGGGGGGGTCCTCTACAATGAGCAGTTCTTC. The gene calls are TRBV5-1 and TRBJ2-1, with TRBD2 matching over 16 bases. The CDR3 sequence is 18 residues long. Germline V CDR1 and CDR2: SGHRS, YFSETQ. With 5 bases clipped from V and 3 bases from J, the junction kept 8 bases outside the gene matches.

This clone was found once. CDR3 protein: CASFGTSNEQFF. The DNA for the CDR3 is TGTGCCAGCTTCGGGACTAGTAATGAGCAGTTCTTC. The chain recombines TRBV18 with TRBJ2-1; 8 bases are shared with TRBD2. The CDR3 is 12 residues long. Losses at the gene ends were 7 bases for V and 7 bases for J; bases not matched to a gene: 3. Germline V gives CDR1 KGHSH, CDR2 LQKENI.

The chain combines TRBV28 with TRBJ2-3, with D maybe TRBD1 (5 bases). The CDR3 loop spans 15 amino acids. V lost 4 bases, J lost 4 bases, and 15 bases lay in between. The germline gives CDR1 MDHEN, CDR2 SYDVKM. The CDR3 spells CASSSQGRMPDTQYF. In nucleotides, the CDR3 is TGTGCCAGCAGTTCTCAGGGCCGAATGCCAGATACGCAGTATTTT.